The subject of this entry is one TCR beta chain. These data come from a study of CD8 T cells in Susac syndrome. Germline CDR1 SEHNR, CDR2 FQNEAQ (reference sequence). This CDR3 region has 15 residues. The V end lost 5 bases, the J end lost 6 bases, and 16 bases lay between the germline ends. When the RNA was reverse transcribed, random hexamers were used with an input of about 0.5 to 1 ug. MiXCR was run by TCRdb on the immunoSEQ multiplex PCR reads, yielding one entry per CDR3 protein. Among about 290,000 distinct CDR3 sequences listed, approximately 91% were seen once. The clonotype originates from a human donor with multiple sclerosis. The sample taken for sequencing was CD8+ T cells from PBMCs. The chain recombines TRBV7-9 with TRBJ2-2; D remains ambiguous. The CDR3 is CASSGEVDLSGELFF. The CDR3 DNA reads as TGTGCCAGCAGCGGCGAGGTGGATCTGTCCGGGGAGCTGTTTTTT.